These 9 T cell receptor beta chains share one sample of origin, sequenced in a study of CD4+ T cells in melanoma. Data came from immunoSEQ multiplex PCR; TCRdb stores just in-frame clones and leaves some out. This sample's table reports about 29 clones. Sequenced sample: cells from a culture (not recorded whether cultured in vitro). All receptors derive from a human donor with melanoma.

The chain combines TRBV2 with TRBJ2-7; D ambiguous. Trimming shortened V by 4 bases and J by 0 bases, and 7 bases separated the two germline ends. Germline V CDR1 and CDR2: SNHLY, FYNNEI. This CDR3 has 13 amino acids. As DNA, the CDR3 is TGTGCCAGCAGTGTACCACTCTCCTACGAGCAGTACTTC. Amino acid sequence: CASSVPLSYEQYF.

This chain's CDR3 is CASSQEGVGRGHSGSPLHF. The CDR3 bases are TGTGCCAGCAGCCAAGAAGGTGTGGGCAGGGGGCACTCGGGTTCACCCCTCCACTTT. The chain carries TRBV3-1 (or the pseudogene TRBV3-2) and TRBJ1-6, with 8 bases that match TRBD1. CDR1 and CDR2 (germline): LGHDT, YNNKEL (reference sequence). Losses at the gene ends were 0 bases for V and 9 bases for J; bases not matched to a gene: 16. This CDR3 is built from 19 residues.

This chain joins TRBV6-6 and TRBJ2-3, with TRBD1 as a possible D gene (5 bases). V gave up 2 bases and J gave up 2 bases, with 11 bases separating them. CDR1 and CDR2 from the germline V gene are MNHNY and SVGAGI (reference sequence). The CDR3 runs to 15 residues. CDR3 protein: CASSYTGQSTDTQYF. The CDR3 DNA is TGTGCCAGCAGTTACACCGGACAATCCACAGATACGCAGTATTTT.

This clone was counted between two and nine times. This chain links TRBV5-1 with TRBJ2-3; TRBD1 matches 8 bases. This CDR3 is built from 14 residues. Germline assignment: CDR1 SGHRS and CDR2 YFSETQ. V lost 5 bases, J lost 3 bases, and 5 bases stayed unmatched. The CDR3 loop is CASREGQETDTQYF. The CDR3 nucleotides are TGCGCCAGCAGAGAGGGACAGGAAACAGATACGCAGTATTTT. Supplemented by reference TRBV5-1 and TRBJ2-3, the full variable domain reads KAGVTQTPRYLIKTRGQQVTLSCSPISGHRSVSWYQQTPGQGLQFLFEYFSETQRNKGNFPGRFSGRQFSNSRSEMNVSTLELGDSALYLCASREGQETDTQYFGPGTRLTVL.

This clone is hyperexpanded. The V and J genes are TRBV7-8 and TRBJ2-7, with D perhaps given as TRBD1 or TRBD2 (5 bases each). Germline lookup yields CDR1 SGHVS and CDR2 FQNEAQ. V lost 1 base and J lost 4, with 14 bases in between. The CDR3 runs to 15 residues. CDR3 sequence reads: CASSLGVGTGYEQYF. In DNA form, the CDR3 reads TGTGCCAGCAGCTTAGGTGTTGGGACGGGTTACGAGCAGTACTTC.

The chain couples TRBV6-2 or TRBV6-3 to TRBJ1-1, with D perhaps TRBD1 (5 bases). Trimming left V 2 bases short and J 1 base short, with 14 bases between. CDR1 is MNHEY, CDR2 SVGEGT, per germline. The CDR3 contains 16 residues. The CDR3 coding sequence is TGTGCCAGCAGTTACCGGGTGTGGGGCGAGAACACTGAAGCTTTCTTT. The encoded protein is CASSYRVWGENTEAFF.

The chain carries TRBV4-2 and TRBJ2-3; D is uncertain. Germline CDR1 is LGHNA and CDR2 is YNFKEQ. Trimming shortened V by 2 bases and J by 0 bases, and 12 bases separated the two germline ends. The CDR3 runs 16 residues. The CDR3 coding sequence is TGTGCCAGCAGCCAACTCACGGGTACTAGCACAGATACGCAGTATTTT. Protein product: CASSQLTGTSTDTQYF.

As DNA, the CDR3 is TGTGCCTGGAGCGAAATAACAGGGAGTGAGCAGTTCTTC. Residues: CAWSEITGSEQFF. The V gene is TRBV30, the J gene TRBJ2-1, with D perhaps matching TRBD1 (6 bases). Trimming removed 3 bases from V and 9 bases from J, with 15 bases in between. The CDR3 runs 13 residues. Germline loops: CDR1 GTSNPN, CDR2 SVGIG (reference sequence).

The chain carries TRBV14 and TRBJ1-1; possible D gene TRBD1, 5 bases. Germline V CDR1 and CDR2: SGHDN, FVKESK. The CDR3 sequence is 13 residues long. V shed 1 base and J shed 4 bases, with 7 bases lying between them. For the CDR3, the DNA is TGTGCCAGCAGCCAAGGGGGGAGCACTGAAGCTTTCTTT. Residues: CASSQGGSTEAFF.